This T cell receptor beta chain originates from a study of T cell responses to AZD1222 COVID-19 vaccine. The table came from immunoSEQ multiplex PCR; TCRdb's copy has only in-frame clones and leaves some out. The table has around 150,000 clones, 85% to 90% seen once; the top ten hold 1.9%. Germline CDR1 reads SQVTM; CDR2 reads ANQGSEA. J gave up 4 bases and V 4 bases, and 3 bases lay outside the gene matches. This CDR3 is built from 12 residues. Study results and limitations: The peak T cell response came first, and repertoires were sampled only after it. Nearly half of unique spike-specific TCRs reportedly avoided B.1.351 and B.1.1.7 mutated regions. Clonal diversity was possibly underestimated, and the donors were mostly white British, with more females. Among vaccine-associated CD4 TCRs, coverage spanned spike, with dominance at 160-218 and 743-854.

A word on this clone: What it binds is not known.

The sequence was collected from an adult in good health. V usage is TRBV29-1 and J usage is TRBJ1-1; 7 bases line up with TRBD1. The material sequenced was peripheral blood, taken on day 0 of AZD1222 vaccination. CDR3 in amino acids: CSVGDRVTEAFF. The DNA for the CDR3 is TGCAGCGTTGGCGACAGGGTCACTGAAGCTTTCTTT. The whole variable domain, filled in from reference TRBV29-1 and TRBJ1-1, reads SAVISQKPSRDICQRGTSLTIQCQVDSQVTMMFWYRQQPGQSLTLIATANQGSEATYESGFVIDKFPISRPNLTFSTLTVSNMSPEDSSIYLCSVGDRVTEAFFGQGTRLTVV.